This T cell receptor beta chain was recorded in a study of shared clonotypes between healthy human individuals. Clones were read by immunoSEQ multiplex PCR, and TCRdb kept only the in-frame ones, dropping some. The repertoire has hundreds of thousands of clones, 90% to 96% of them found once; the top ten carry 0.05% to 0.07%. From germline, CDR1 is MNHEY and CDR2 SVGAGI. The J segment lost 4 bases and the V segment lost 3 bases, leaving 5 bases of the junction unmatched. This CDR3 has 14 amino acids. Overall study findings and caveats: Sequencing depth was a factor that was expected to affect clonotype sharing among donors.

With regard to this clone: Its antigen is unknown.

Sequencing input: naive CD4+ T cells sorted from blood. Specified subset: CD45RA+ positively selected. The chain combines TRBV6-5 with TRBJ2-5, with 7 positions matching TRBD1. This TCR came from a woman younger than 45 in good health. The CDR3 loop reads CASSYRGGGETQYF. The CDR3 region has the DNA TGTGCCAGCAGTTATCGAGGGGGCGGAGAGACCCAGTACTTC.